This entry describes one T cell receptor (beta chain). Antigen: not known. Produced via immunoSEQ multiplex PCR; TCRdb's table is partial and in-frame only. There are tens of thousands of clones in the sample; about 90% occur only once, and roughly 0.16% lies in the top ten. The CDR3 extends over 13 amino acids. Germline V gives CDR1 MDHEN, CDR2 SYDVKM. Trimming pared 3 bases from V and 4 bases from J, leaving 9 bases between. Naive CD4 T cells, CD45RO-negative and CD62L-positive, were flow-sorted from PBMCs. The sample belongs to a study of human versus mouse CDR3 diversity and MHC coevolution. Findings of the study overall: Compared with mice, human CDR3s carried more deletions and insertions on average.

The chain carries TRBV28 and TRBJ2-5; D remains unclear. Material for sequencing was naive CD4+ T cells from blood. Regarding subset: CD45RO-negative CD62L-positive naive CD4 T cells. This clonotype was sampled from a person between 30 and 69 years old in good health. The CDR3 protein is CASSFGSPETQYF. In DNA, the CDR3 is TGTGCCAGCAGTTTTGGTAGTCCAGAGACCCAGTACTTC.